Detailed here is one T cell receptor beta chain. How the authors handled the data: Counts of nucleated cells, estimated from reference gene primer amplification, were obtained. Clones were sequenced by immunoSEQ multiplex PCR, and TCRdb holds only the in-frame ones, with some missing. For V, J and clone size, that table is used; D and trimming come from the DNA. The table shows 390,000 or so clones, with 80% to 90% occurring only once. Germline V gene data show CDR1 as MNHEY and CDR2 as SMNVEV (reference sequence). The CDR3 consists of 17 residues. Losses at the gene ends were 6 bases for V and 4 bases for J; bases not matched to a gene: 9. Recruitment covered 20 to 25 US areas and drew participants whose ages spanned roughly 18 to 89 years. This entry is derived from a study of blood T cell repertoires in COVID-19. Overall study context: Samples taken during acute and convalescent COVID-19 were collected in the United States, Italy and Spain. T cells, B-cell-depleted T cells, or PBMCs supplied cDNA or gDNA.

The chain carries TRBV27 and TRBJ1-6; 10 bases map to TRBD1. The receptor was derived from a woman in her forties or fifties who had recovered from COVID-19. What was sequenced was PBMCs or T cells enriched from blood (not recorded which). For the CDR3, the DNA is TGTGCCAGCAGGTTTCTGGGGACAGGGGCTTATAATTCACCCCTCCACTTT. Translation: CASRFLGTGAYNSPLHF.